This TCR beta chain derives from a study of cytomegalovirus exposure and HLA in healthy donors. 13 Jbeta primers and 60 Vbeta primers were used for the PCR. Only in-frame clones appear in the TCRdb table, and some are missing; sequencing was by immunoSEQ multiplex PCR. The sample holds roughly 180,000 clones; roughly 78% are singletons and the top ten take 1.5% to 2%. The CDR3 length is 14 residues. Germline lookup yields CDR1 SGHTA and CDR2 FQGTGA. V was shortened by 0 bases and J by 0 bases, with 4 bases between the two germline ends. Specimen: PBMCs. The J gene is TRBJ2-3, the V gene TRBV7-3; D not certain. This sequence was found in a woman aged 25 to 45 in good health and CMV-seronegative. Written as DNA, the CDR3 is TGTGCCAGCAGCTTAACTAGAAGCACAGATACGCAGTATTTT. It specifies CASSLTRSTDTQYF.